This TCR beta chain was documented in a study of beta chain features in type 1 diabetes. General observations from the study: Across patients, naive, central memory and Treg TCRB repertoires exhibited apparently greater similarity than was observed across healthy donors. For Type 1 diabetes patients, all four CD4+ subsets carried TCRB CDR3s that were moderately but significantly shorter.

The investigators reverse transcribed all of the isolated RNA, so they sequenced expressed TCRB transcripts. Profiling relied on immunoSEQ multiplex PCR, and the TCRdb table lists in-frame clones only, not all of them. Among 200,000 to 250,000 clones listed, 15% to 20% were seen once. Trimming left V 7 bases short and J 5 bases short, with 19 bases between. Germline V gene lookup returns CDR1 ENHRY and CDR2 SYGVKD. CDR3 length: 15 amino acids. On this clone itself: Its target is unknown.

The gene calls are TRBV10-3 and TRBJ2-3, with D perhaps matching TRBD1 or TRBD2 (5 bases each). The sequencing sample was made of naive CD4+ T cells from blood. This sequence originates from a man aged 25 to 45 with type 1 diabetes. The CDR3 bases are TGTGCCATCACCGATTCGGGACGGATCGGAGATACGCAGTATTTT. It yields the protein CAITDSGRIGDTQYF.